What follows are 20 T cell receptor beta chains derived from one specimen sequenced in a study of CD8+CD57+ T cells in acquired aplastic anemia. CD8+CD57+ cell expansion had been shown by flow cytometry in patients chosen for sequencing. Researchers used genomic DNA as the template to profile TCR beta VDJ and CDR3. Each CDR3 protein gets one entry after TCRdb re-called the reads with MiXCR. The sample gives approximately 470,000 distinct CDR3 sequences, more than 25% of which show up once; 0.7% to 1% is in the top ten. What was sequenced was sorted CD4+, CD8+, or CD8+CD57+ T cells (not recorded which) from PBMCs. The origin of the receptors is a human donor with aplastic anemia.

This chain uses TRBV9 with TRBJ1-3; the D gene is possibly TRBD1 (6 bases). The length of the CDR3 is 16 residues. Trimming took 4 bases from V and 0 from J, leaving 14 bases between them. The germline V gene has CDR1 SGDLS and CDR2 YYNGEE. In DNA form, the CDR3 reads TGTGCCAGCAGCCCCCCAGCCAGGGGCTCTGGAAACACCATATATTTT. Protein sequence: CASSPPARGSGNTIYF.

The table lists this clonotype with a few counts. The chain is built from TRBV10-3 and TRBJ2-1; 11 bases fit TRBD2. The CDR3 runs to 15 residues. Germline lookup yields CDR1 ENHRY and CDR2 SYGVKD. The V gene end was trimmed by 5 bases and the J gene end by 3 bases; junction bases not matched to a gene: 3. In DNA, the CDR3 is TGTGCCATCAGTAAGACTAGCGGGAACTACAATGAGCAGTTCTTC. The encoded protein is CAISKTSGNYNEQFF.

The table lists this clonotype with a few counts. This chain joins TRBV12-3 or TRBV12-4 and TRBJ2-7; 7 bases are shared with TRBD1. After removal of 4 bases from V and 2 bases from J, the junction contained 5 bases not matched to a gene. The CDR3 length is 14 residues. This CDR3 is CASSSDRAAYEQYF. The CDR3 nucleotides are TGTGCCAGCAGTTCTGACAGGGCGGCCTACGAGCAGTACTTC.

This clonotype showed up many times. The chain combines TRBV19 with TRBJ2-1; 8 bases match TRBD2. V trimming: 5 bases; J trimming: 7 bases; junction bases outside the gene matches: 10. The germline V gene encodes CDR1 LNHDA and CDR2 SQIVND (reference sequence). The CDR3 is made up of 15 amino acids. The CDR3 nucleotides are TGTGCCAGTAGTGACGGCGGGGGGCCTGGGAATGAGCAGTTCTTC. Its protein is CASSDGGGPGNEQFF. Drawing the rest from reference TRBV19 and TRBJ2-1, the complete variable domain is DGGITQSPKYLFRKEGQNVTLSCEQNLNHDAMYWYRQDPGQGLRLIYYSQIVNDFQKGDIAEGYSVSREKKESFPLTVTSAQKNPTAFYLCASSDGGGPGNEQFFGPGTRLTVL.

The rearrangement links TRBV2 to TRBJ2-2, with D maybe TRBD2 (6 bases). The CDR3 extends over 17 amino acids. Germline CDR1 SNHLY, CDR2 FYNNEI. Trimming pared 7 bases from V and 6 bases from J, leaving 24 bases between. The CDR3 loop is CASTEFRERAAAGELFF. The CDR3 DNA is TGTGCCAGCACCGAATTCCGGGAGCGCGCCGCTGCCGGGGAGCTGTTTTTT.

V is TRBV25-1 and J is TRBJ1-2, with TRBD1 as a possible D gene (5 bases). The CDR3 contains 14 residues. The germline gives CDR1 MGHDK, CDR2 SYGVNS. V was clipped by 6 bases and J by 8 bases, with 19 bases between them. The CDR3 DNA follows: TGTGCCAGCAGCCCACCGGGGGAGGCTGGAGGCTACACCTTC. Protein: CASSPPGEAGGYTF.

This rearrangement joins TRBV6-1 to TRBJ2-3; 9 bases agree with TRBD2. Germline values: CDR1 MNHNS, CDR2 SASEGT. The CDR3 is made up of 15 amino acids. With 6 bases clipped from V and 1 base from J, the junction kept 5 bases outside the gene matches. The CDR3 DNA follows: TGTGCCAGCAGGAATATAGCGGGGGGCACAGATACGCAGTATTTT. Residues: CASRNIAGGTDTQYF.

This chain joins TRBV19 and TRBJ2-4; D uncertain. The CDR3 sequence is 14 residues long. Trimming took 3 bases from V and 2 from J, leaving 8 bases between them. The germline CDR1 and CDR2 sequences are LNHDA and SQIVND (reference sequence). The CDR3 protein is CASSITLSKNIQYF. DNA of the CDR3: TGTGCCAGTAGTATTACGCTTTCCAAAAACATTCAGTACTTC.

This clonotype appeared many times. This chain connects TRBV7-9 to TRBJ1-2, with a tentative D call TRBD1 (5 bases). Trimming pared 3 bases from V and 4 bases from J, leaving 9 bases between. The germline gives CDR1 SEHNR, CDR2 FQNEAQ (reference sequence). CDR3 length: 13 amino acids. The CDR3 spells CASSFSQGYGYTF. DNA for the CDR3: TGTGCCAGCAGCTTTAGTCAGGGCTATGGCTACACCTTC.

CDR3: CASSSAGLAINEQFF. As DNA, the CDR3 is TGTGCCAGCAGCTCGGCGGGACTAGCGATAAATGAGCAGTTCTTC. V usage is TRBV11-1 and J usage is TRBJ2-1; 10 bases are a match to TRBD2. Germline lookup yields CDR1 SGHAT and CDR2 FQDESV (reference sequence). V lost 4 bases to trimming and J lost 7 bases; unmatched junction nucleotides: 7. CDR3 length equals 15 residues.

This clonotype has a count of ten or more. V gene TRBV19 combines with J gene TRBJ1-1; D might be TRBD1 (6 bases). The V end lost 5 bases, the J end lost 4 bases, and 11 bases lay between the germline ends. The germline CDR1 and CDR2 sequences are LNHDA and SQIVND (reference sequence). The CDR3 is 13 amino acids. The chain's CDR3 is CASSSGGLTEAFF. For the CDR3, the DNA is TGTGCCAGTAGTTCTGGGGGGCTCACTGAAGCTTTCTTT.

J is TRBJ2-1 and V is TRBV2, with 10 nucleotides matching TRBD2. This CDR3 spans 16 amino acids. V was pared by 2 bases and J by 4 bases, with 5 bases of the junction left unmatched. Per germline, CDR1 SNHLY and CDR2 FYNNEI. The CDR3 DNA reads TGTGCCAGCAGTGAAAGGACTAGCGGTGCATACAATGAGCAGTTCTTC. It encodes CASSERTSGAYNEQFF.

This clonotype showed up just a few times. The junction shows a germline mismatch at one end, possibly a read error. The J gene is TRBJ1-1, the V gene TRBV10-3; TRBD1 matches at 10 bases. Germline CDR1 is ENHRY and CDR2 is SYGVKD. There are 12 residues in the CDR3. CDR3 protein: CATSEGQGEAFF. The CDR3 DNA is TGTGCCACCAGTGAGGGACAGGGGGAAGCTTTCTTT.

This clonotype was observed a handful of times. The rearrangement links TRBV20-1 to TRBJ2-3; no clear D gene. CDR3 size: 14 residues. The V gene lost 3 bases and the J gene lost 1 base, with 11 bases spanning the gap. Looked up from germline, CDR1 is DFQATT and CDR2 is SNEGSKA (reference sequence). CDR3 DNA: TGCAGTGCTAGTTTAAGCGTTGGCACAGATACGCAGTATTTT. Translation gives CSASLSVGTDTQYF.

This clonotype was picked up a small number of times. A much larger clone differs by one base, so this may be a read error. This chain connects TRBV7-9 to TRBJ1-5, with D possibly being TRBD1 (5 bases). From germline, CDR1 is SEHNR and CDR2 FQNEAQ (reference sequence). V shed 5 bases and J shed 7 bases, with 12 bases lying between them. The CDR3 is 13 amino acids. CDR3 nucleotide sequence: TGTGCCAGCAGCCGGATAGGGGAGCAGCCCCAGCATTTT. This translates into CASSRIGEQPQHF.

The chain has TRBV20-1 and TRBJ1-1, with D unclear. V was pared by 0 bases and J by 0 bases, with 14 bases between. In germline, CDR1 is DFQATT, CDR2 SNEGSKA (reference sequence). This CDR3 comprises 16 residues. CDR3 amino acids: CSARDRPEGMNTEAFF. The CDR3 DNA follows: TGCAGTGCTAGAGATCGCCCGGAGGGTATGAACACTGAAGCTTTCTTT.

The gene calls are TRBV3-1 and TRBJ2-7, with TRBD2 identical over 10 bases. The CDR3 is 15 amino acids. The germline CDR1 and CDR2 sequences are LGHDT and YNNKEL (reference sequence). V was clipped by 4 bases and J by 6 bases; unmatched bases: 9. CDR3 sequence reads: CASSPGLAGDPEQYF. The CDR3, as DNA: TGTGCCAGCAGCCCCGGCCTAGCGGGGGACCCCGAGCAGTACTTC.

This clonotype was seen a few times. This chain joins TRBV11-3 and TRBJ2-7, with D maybe TRBD1 (6 bases). There are 13 residues in the CDR3. V lost 1 base to trimming and J lost 10 bases, with 14 bases between them. Germline CDR1 reads SGHNT; CDR2 reads YENEEA. CDR3 DNA: TGTGCCAGCAGCTTAGCAGGACAGAAGTTTCAGTACTTC. Protein: CASSLAGQKFQYF.

This clonotype was counted at least ten times. The rearrangement joins TRBV20-1 to TRBJ1-2; TRBD1 is a possible D gene (6 bases). Trimming left V 1 base short and J 6 bases short, with 15 bases between. The CDR3 consists of 14 residues. The germline gives CDR1 DFQATT, CDR2 SNEGSKA (reference sequence). CDR3 sequence reads: CSARALGDIHGYTF. The CDR3 nucleotides are TGCAGTGCTAGAGCCCTAGGGGACATCCATGGCTACACCTTC.

This clonotype was recorded many times. The chain has TRBV10-2 and TRBJ1-5, with D perhaps matching TRBD1 (5 bases). V shed 7 bases and J shed 3 bases, with 10 bases lying between them. This CDR3 contains 13 residues. Germline CDR1 is WSHSY and CDR2 is SAAADI. For the CDR3, the DNA is TGCGCCAGCACGGCAGGGTCCAATCAGCCCCAGCATTTT. Residues: CASTAGSNQPQHF.